These T cell receptor beta chains were read from a single sample in a study of shared clonotypes between healthy human individuals. Produced via immunoSEQ multiplex PCR; TCRdb's table is partial and in-frame only. The table lists roughly 300,000 clones, more than 60% of them singletons. The source material was memory CD4+ T cells sorted from blood. The receptors derive from a man between 25 and 39 years old in good health. Each CDR3 is given with its conserved first and last residue. The D gene is left open where the match is weak. Clone sizes are given selectively: once, few, many, or a class where the clone is expanded.

d_call j_call clone_size v_call cdr3_nt cdr3_aa
NA TRBJ2-5 NA TRBV9 TGTGCCAGCAGCGTAGCGGCAATGGTGGGGGAGTACTCAATGGAGACCCAGTACTTC CASSVAAMVGEYSMETQYF
NA TRBJ2-1 NA TRBV5-6 TGTGCCAGCAGCTCTGGTGGGACTGGGCCTCATGAGCAGTTCTTC CASSSGGTGPHEQFF
NA TRBJ1-2 NA TRBV5-1 TGCGCCAGCAGGAAAACAGGGTCGGAGAACTATGGCTACACCTTC CASRKTGSENYGYTF
NA TRBJ2-7 NA TRBV7-8 TGTGCCAGCAGCTTAGATGGAGGGGCAGTCGAGCAGTACTTC CASSLDGGAVEQYF
TRBD1 TRBJ1-2 many TRBV2 TGTGCCAGCAGCGAGGGATGGATCAGGGGGCGAACTCAGTATGGCTACACCTTC CASSEGWIRGRTQYGYTF
NA TRBJ1-2 NA TRBV15 TGTGCCACCAGCAGTCCGGGTGAGGACTATGGCTACACCTTC CATSSPGEDYGYTF
NA TRBJ2-7 NA TRBV6-1 TGTGCCAGCAGTCCGTCTACAGGGCTCGAGCAGTACTTC CASSPSTGLEQYF
NA TRBJ1-5 NA TRBV5-8 TGTGCCAGCAGCTTGGGAGTAGGGGTGGATCAGCCCCAGCATTTT CASSLGVGVDQPQHF
NA TRBJ1-1 NA TRBV5-1 TGCGCCAGCAGCCCTATTGCCGCCGGGAACACTGAAGCTTTCTTT CASSPIAAGNTEAFF
TRBD2 TRBJ2-3 NA TRBV5-1 TGCGCCAGCAGCTACCTACTAGCGGGAGCTGCAGATACGCAGTATTTT CASSYLLAGAADTQYF
NA TRBJ2-3 once TRBV30 TGTGCCTGTTCTTGGGGTACCTCGACGCCGGGACCACGCACGGGTACGCAGTATTTT CACSWGTSTPGPRTGTQYF
TRBD2 TRBJ2-3 NA TRBV2 TGTGCCAGCGTAGCGGGAGGCACAGATACGCAGTATTTT CASVAGGTDTQYF
TRBD1 TRBJ2-7 NA TRBV14 TGTGCCAGCAGCCACAGGGGGCCCGGCGAGCAGTACTTC CASSHRGPGEQYF
NA TRBJ2-7 NA TRBV7-2 TGTGCCAGCAGCCGAGTGTCGGGGTCTTCAGACTACTACGAGCAGTACTTC CASSRVSGSSDYYEQYF
NA TRBJ1-5 NA TRBV7-8 TGTGCCAGCAGCGTAAGTGTCTATCAGCCCCAGCATTTT CASSVSVYQPQHF
NA TRBJ1-1 NA TRBV6-5 TGTGCCAGCAGACGGGGGGAGCCTTTCCCTGAAGCTTTCTTT CASRRGEPFPEAFF
TRBD1 TRBJ2-3 many TRBV19 TGTGCCAGTGGACAGGGTCCCTCTAGCACAGATACGCAGTATTTT CASGQGPSSTDTQYF
NA TRBJ2-7 NA TRBV14 TGTGCCAGCAGCCAGGACAGTCTCCTCGACGAGCAGTACTTC CASSQDSLLDEQYF
TRBD1 TRBJ2-7 NA TRBV7-9 TGTGCCAGCAGCCCACGAGCGGGACAGGGCAATCGAGGTGAGCAGTACTTC CASSPRAGQGNRGEQYF
NA TRBJ1-5 NA TRBV6-4 TGTGCCAGCAGTGACGGGGGCGGTCAGCCCCAGCATTTT CASSDGGGQPQHF
NA TRBJ1-2 NA TRBV22-1 TGTCCTGGGAGGTGCTCGCGAAAGCGAAAGACCTATGGCTACACCTTC CPGRCSRKRKTYGYTF
NA TRBJ2-7 NA TRBV28 TGTGCCATCAGGGGGGGTGAACCTGGGGCCTACGAGCAGTACTTC CAIRGGEPGAYEQYF
NA TRBJ2-5 NA TRBV7-6 TGTGCCAGCAGCTTAGGTCATCAGACCCAGTACTTC CASSLGHQTQYF
NA TRBJ2-1 NA TRBV29-1 TGCAGCGCGGGGGCGCTGGTTGAGCAGTTCTTC CSAGALVEQFF
NA TRBJ1-2 NA TRBV5-4 TGTGCCAGCAGCCCACGGACCGTATCTAGCTATGGCTACACCTTC CASSPRTVSSYGYTF
NA TRBJ2-6 NA TRBV6-1 TGTGCCAGCAGTGAAAGGGGCTCTGGGGCCAACGTCCTGACTTTC CASSERGSGANVLTF
NA TRBJ2-5 NA TRBV19 TGTGCCAGTAGTATCCAGGCAGGCTTGCAAGAGACCCAGTACTTC CASSIQAGLQETQYF
TRBD1 TRBJ2-1 NA TRBV7-6 TGTGCCAGCAGCCAGGGGGTGGGGCATGGCTATGAGCAGTTCTTC CASSQGVGHGYEQFF
NA TRBJ1-2 NA TRBV7-8 TGTGCCAGCAGCTTACCCCAGCTCTATGGCTACACCTTC CASSLPQLYGYTF
NA TRBJ2-5 NA TRBV4-3 TGCGCCAGCAGCCAAGACCTAACACGCCAAGAGACCCAGTACTTC CASSQDLTRQETQYF
NA TRBJ2-3 NA TRBV2 TGTGCCAGCAGGGAGACAGGTGGCCAAGAGTATTTT CASRETGGQEYF
NA TRBJ2-3 NA TRBV7-9 TGTGCCAGCAGCTTAACGGTAGGCACAGATACGCAGTATTTT CASSLTVGTDTQYF
NA TRBJ2-7 NA TRBV29-1 TGCAGCGTTGAAGGCTCCTACGAGCAGTACTTC CSVEGSYEQYF
NA TRBJ2-1 NA TRBV11-2 TGTGCCAGCGCTCGACGAGACATAAGGGGGGGTTCCTACAATGAGCAGTTCTTC CASARRDIRGGSYNEQFF
NA TRBJ1-1 NA TRBV5-4 TGTGCCAGCAGCGTGCAGGGGAGAAACACTGAAGCTTTCTTT CASSVQGRNTEAFF
NA TRBJ2-7 NA TRBV11-2 TGTGCCAGCAGCCTCGACAGCTACGAGCAGTACTTC CASSLDSYEQYF
NA TRBJ2-7 NA TRBV11-2 TGTGCCAGCAGCTCGGTAAGGGGGGTGAGCGAGCAGTACTTC CASSSVRGVSEQYF
TRBD1 TRBJ2-7 NA TRBV19 TGTGCCAGTAGTAGAGCCGGGACAGGGACCTACGAGCAGTACTTC CASSRAGTGTYEQYF
NA TRBJ1-1 few TRBV29-1 TGCAGCGTCCAAGTAGGGCAGGACACTGAAGCTTTCTTT CSVQVGQDTEAFF
TRBD1 TRBJ1-5 NA TRBV6-1 TGTGCCAGCAGTGAAGTCACAGGGGACAGTCAGCCCCAGCATTTT CASSEVTGDSQPQHF